These 16 T cell receptor beta chains share one sample of origin, sequenced in a study of cytomegalovirus exposure and HLA in healthy donors. PCR primers comprised 60 Vbeta and 13 Jbeta primers. Only in-frame clones appear in the TCRdb table, and some are missing; sequencing was by immunoSEQ multiplex PCR. The data contain 150,000 or so clones, around 79% of them seen just once; the ten biggest clones take up 3% to 5%. Sequenced input: PBMCs. These receptors originate from a male donor in good health and CMV-seronegative.

The genes are TRBV9 and TRBJ2-7; 8 positions match TRBD2. The V gene's germline CDR1 is SGDLS and CDR2 YYNGEE. The CDR3 spans 16 residues. V shed 0 bases and J 0 bases; nucleotides not matched to a gene: 5. Written as DNA, the CDR3 is TGTGCCAGCAGCGTAGCGAGCGGGGGAAGCTCCTACGAGCAGTACTTC. Amino acid sequence: CASSVASGGSSYEQYF. Full variable domain (remainder filled in from reference TRBV9 and TRBJ2-7): DSGVTQTPKHLITATGQRVTLRCSPRSGDLSVYWYQQSLDQGLQFLIQYYNGEERAKGNILERFSAQQFPDLHSELNLSSLELGDSALYFCASSVASGGSSYEQYFGPGTRLTVT.

The table lists this clone with a count of one. The chain combines TRBV11-2 with TRBJ1-2; the D is unclear. This CDR3 is built from 14 residues. Germline-derived CDR1 and CDR2 are SGHAT and FQNNGV. The V and J ends lost 4 bases and 4 bases respectively, with 13 bases between them. In DNA, the CDR3 is TGTGCCAGCAGCTCCGACACCCGAGCCTATGGCTACACCTTC. Translated, it gives CASSSDTRAYGYTF.

V usage is TRBV19 and J usage is TRBJ1-2; 7 bases are shared with TRBD1. Trimming at V came to 3 bases and at J to 5 bases, leaving 6 bases not matched to a gene. The CDR3 totals 14 residues. Germline CDR1 reads LNHDA; CDR2 reads SQIVND (reference sequence). The CDR3 coding sequence is TGTGCCAGTAGTATTTCGGACAGGCCATATGGCTACACCTTC. It specifies CASSISDRPYGYTF.

The CDR3 coding sequence is TGTGCCAGCTCACCCGGGACAGATTACGAGCAGTACTTC. Encoded protein: CASSPGTDYEQYF. This rearrangement joins TRBV18 to TRBJ2-7, with TRBD1 identical over 7 bases. The CDR3 runs to 13 residues. Trimming took 3 bases from V and 4 from J; bases not matched to a gene: 3. Germline-derived CDR1 and CDR2 are KGHSH and LQKENI.

The J gene is TRBJ1-2, the V gene TRBV11-2; TRBD1 agrees at 7 bases. V lost 4 bases to trimming and J lost 6 bases; unmatched junction nucleotides: 14. CDR1 and CDR2 (germline): SGHAT, FQNNGV. The CDR3 contains 16 residues. As DNA, the CDR3 is TGTGCCAGCAGCTCGACGTCAGGGGGTGAATTTGATGGCTACACCTTC. Amino acids: CASSSTSGGEFDGYTF.

This clone was recorded once. The V gene is TRBV7-9, the J gene TRBJ1-4; D is unresolved. CDR3 length: 18 residues. Germline CDR1 is SEHNR and CDR2 is FQNEAQ (reference sequence). V was trimmed by 6 bases and J by 5 bases, leaving 25 bases between them. The CDR3 bases are TGTGCCAGCAGAAAAGGGATAGGTTCGGGAATCGGGAATGAAAAACTGTTTTTT. Protein sequence: CASRKGIGSGIGNEKLFF.

The V and J genes are TRBV5-1 and TRBJ2-3; 7 bases line up with TRBD2. CDR3 size: 15 residues. V shed 7 bases, J shed 4 bases, and the junction held 12 bases outside the gene matches. Per the germline V gene, CDR1 is SGHRS and CDR2 is YFSETQ. CDR3 amino acids: CASLPVGGTADTQYF. CDR3 DNA sequence: TGCGCCAGCCTTCCCGTCGGGGGGACGGCAGATACGCAGTATTTT.

The chain uses TRBV4-1 and TRBJ2-3; 9 bases map to TRBD1. Germline CDR1 and CDR2: MGHRA and YSYEKL. V lost 5 bases to trimming and J lost 3 bases; unmatched junction nucleotides: 9. The CDR3 contains 16 residues. The CDR3 DNA is TGCGCCAGCAGCGACCGGGACAGGGATCTGACAGATACGCAGTATTTT. Amino acid sequence: CASSDRDRDLTDTQYF.

This chain links TRBV19 with TRBJ1-5; 7 bases map to TRBD1. CDR1 is LNHDA, CDR2 SQIVND, per germline (reference sequence). J gave up 1 base and V 5 bases, and 14 bases lay outside the gene matches. This CDR3 spans 18 amino acids. The CDR3, as DNA: TGTGCCAGTAGTGGCTACAAGGCCCCAGGGGGAAGCAATCAGCCCCAGCATTTT. This translates into CASSGYKAPGGSNQPQHF.

The chain combines TRBV6-5 with TRBJ1-1; 11 bases are a match to TRBD1. CDR1 and CDR2 (germline): MNHEY, SVGAGI. J gave up 2 bases and V 6 bases, and 5 bases lay outside the gene matches. The CDR3 is made up of 15 amino acids. The CDR3 sequence: CASRADRGQNTEAFF. The CDR3 bases are TGTGCCAGCAGAGCGGACAGGGGGCAAAACACTGAAGCTTTCTTT.

The gene calls are TRBV27 and TRBJ2-5; weak D call: TRBD2 (6 bases). Germline CDR1 is MNHEY and CDR2 is SMNVEV (reference sequence). Trimming removed 6 bases at V and 2 bases at J, with 13 bases between. This CDR3 has 14 residues. The CDR3 loop reads CASRSLGGQETQYF. The CDR3 bases are TGTGCCAGCAGGTCCCTCGGGGGACAAGAGACCCAGTACTTC.

In this sample, this clone turned up once. This sequence joins TRBV19 and TRBJ1-2, with D perhaps TRBD1 (6 bases). Germline CDR1 LNHDA, CDR2 SQIVND (reference sequence). The CDR3 spans 15 residues. V was pared by 7 bases and J by 4 bases, with 19 bases between. The CDR3 bases are TGTGCCAGTACCCCCAACTGGGGGACAATCTATGGCTACACCTTC. Translated: CASTPNWGTIYGYTF.

The chain is built from TRBV9 and TRBJ2-7; tentatively, D is TRBD2 (6 bases). The CDR3 length is 16 residues. CDR1 is SGDLS, CDR2 YYNGEE, per germline. Trimming stripped 4 bases from V and 2 bases from J, with 19 bases between. CDR3 sequence (DNA): TGTGCCAGCAGCCCCGAACTCAGCGGGCAAGCCTACGAGCAGTACTTC. Translating gives CASSPELSGQAYEQYF.

Turning to this clone: The same CDR3 arises from other DNA sequences in this sample as well. The V and J genes are TRBV13 and TRBJ2-2; 10 bases fit TRBD1. This CDR3 is 17 amino acids long. J lost 4 bases, V lost 4 bases, and 9 bases had no gene match. The germline V gene encodes CDR1 PRHDT and CDR2 FYEKMQ (reference sequence). The CDR3 nucleotides read TGTGCCAGCAGCTCGAACCGGGACAGGGGAGCCACCGGGGAGCTGTTTTTT. Translated: CASSSNRDRGATGELFF. Using reference TRBV13 and TRBJ2-2 for the parts outside the CDR3, the full variable domain is AAGVIQSPRHLIKEKRETATLKCYPIPRHDTVYWYQQGPGQDPQFLISFYEKMQSDKGSIPDRFSAQQFSDYHSELNMSSLELGDSALYFCASSSNRDRGATGELFFGEGSRLTVL.

CDR3 nucleotides: TGCGCCAGTAATGAGCCGAACACTGAAGCTTTCTTT. Translation gives CASNEPNTEAFF. The chain joins TRBV5-1 to TRBJ1-1; D remains unclear. Germline V gives CDR1 SGHRS, CDR2 YFSETQ. The CDR3 totals 12 residues. With 8 bases removed from V and 1 base from J, the gap between germline ends came to 9 bases.

This sequence joins TRBV19 and TRBJ1-2; D is ambiguous. V dropped 3 bases and J dropped 8 bases, with 13 bases sitting between them. Germline CDR1 and CDR2: LNHDA and SQIVND (reference sequence). This CDR3 spans 13 amino acids. In nucleotides, the CDR3 is TGTGCCAGTAGTATCCTCTCGGGTGCGGGCTACACCTTC. Encoded protein: CASSILSGAGYTF.